A selection of T cell receptor beta chains follows, all from one sample in a study of spatial heterogeneity in lung cancer. TCRdb re-derived calls from the 5' RACE reads in MiXCR, one entry per CDR3 protein. The sample lists fewer than 10,000 distinct CDR3 sequences; around 6.3% were seen once. The sample in question was lung tumor tissue, obtained at surgery. These receptors were collected from a female donor with early-stage non-small cell lung cancer. Each CDR3 is given with its conserved first and last residue. D genes are given only for firm matches. Clone size, where shown, is once, few, many, or a class for clones that have expanded.

medium-sized | NA | TRBJ2-1 | TRBV5-1 | CASSFGATNEQFF | TGCGCCAGCAGCTTCGGCGCGACCAATGAGCAGTTCTTC
many | TRBD1 | TRBJ2-7 | TRBV7-2 | CASSLQGADEQYF | TGTGCCAGCAGCTTACAGGGGGCCGACGAGCAGTACTTC
many | NA | TRBJ2-7 | TRBV12-2 | CASRRHYSYEQYF | TGTGCAAGTCGCCGCCACTACTCCTACGAGCAGTACTTC
many | NA | TRBJ1-3 | TRBV7-6 | CASSLTGGSGNTIYF | TGTGCCAGCAGCTTGACCGGGGGGTCTGGAAACACCATATATTTT
many | NA | TRBJ2-7 | TRBV5-1 | CASSLGGRNEQYF | TGCGCCAGCAGCTTGGGCGGGCGCAACGAGCAGTACTTC
many | NA | TRBJ2-1 | TRBV4-1 | CASSHSPRAYNEQFF | TGCGCCAGCAGCCATTCACCCAGGGCATACAATGAGCAGTTCTTC
medium-sized | NA | TRBJ1-5 | TRBV7-9 | CASSLEYGDGYSNQPQHF | TGTGCCAGCAGCTTAGAATATGGAGACGGATATAGCAATCAGCCCCAGCATTTT
NA | NA | TRBJ2-7 | TRBV5-1 | CASGPDTYEQYF | TGCGCCAGCGGACCCGACACCTACGAGCAGTACTTC
many | NA | TRBJ2-7 | TRBV30 | CAWSVRTGILYEQYF | TGTGCCTGGAGTGTACGAACGGGGATCCTCTACGAGCAGTACTTC
many | TRBD2 | TRBJ2-7 | TRBV4-2 | CASSGRANEQYF | TGTGCTAGCAGCGGGAGAGCCAACGAGCAGTACTTC
medium-sized | NA | TRBJ2-1 | TRBV5-1 | CASSWGHSVDEQFF | TGCGCCAGCAGCTGGGGACACTCGGTAGATGAGCAGTTCTTC
NA | TRBD1 | TRBJ2-5 | TRBV3-1 | CASSQGQGARSGTQYF | TGTGCCAGCAGCCAAGGGCAGGGGGCGAGGTCCGGGACCCAGTACTTC
many | TRBD2 | TRBJ2-7 | TRBV5-1 | CASSPGRTSGSEKYF | TGCGCCAGCAGCCCCGGCCGGACTAGCGGGAGTGAGAAGTACTTC
medium-sized | NA | TRBJ2-3 | TRBV25-1 | CASSEVLDQADTQYF | TGTGCCAGCAGTGAGGTCCTTGACCAGGCAGATACGCAGTATTTT
many | TRBD1 | TRBJ2-2 | TRBV5-1 | CASSQRTGTNTGELFF | TGCGCCAGCAGCCAAAGGACAGGAACGAACACCGGGGAGCTGTTTTTT
NA | TRBD1 | TRBJ2-5 | TRBV29-1 | CSVLTGGLETQYF | TGCAGCGTTCTCACAGGGGGTTTGGAGACCCAGTACTTC
medium-sized | NA | TRBJ2-5 | TRBV7-6 | CASSLDLGAFDQETRYF | TGTGCCAGCAGCTTAGATCTGGGGGCCTTTGACCAAGAGACCCGGTACTTC
many | NA | TRBJ2-5 | TRBV6-2/TRBV6-3 | CASSFGPEETQYF | TGTGCCAGCAGCTTTGGTCCGGAGGAGACCCAGTACTTC
many | NA | TRBJ2-1 | TRBV5-1 | CASSTTVGEQFF | TGCGCCAGCAGTACTACCGTCGGTGAGCAGTTCTTC
many | NA | TRBJ2-5 | TRBV5-1 | CASSTRDSTEETQYF | TGCGCCAGCAGTACTCGGGACTCAACTGAAGAGACCCAGTACTTC
medium-sized | TRBD1 | TRBJ1-2 | TRBV29-1 | CSVTGEREYGYTF | TGCAGCGTGACAGGGGAAAGGGAGTATGGCTACACCTTC
many | NA | TRBJ2-1 | TRBV5-1 | CASSTDLSNEQFF | TGCGCCAGCAGCACCGACCTTAGCAATGAGCAGTTCTTC
many | TRBD2 | TRBJ2-7 | TRBV5-1 | CASSPGEIAGGSYEQYF | TGCGCCAGCAGCCCAGGTGAGATAGCGGGAGGCTCCTACGAGCAGTACTTC
medium-sized | NA | TRBJ2-1 | TRBV7-2 | CASSLAPLTDNEQFF | TGTGCCAGCAGCTTAGCCCCCCTAACGGACAATGAGCAGTTCTTC
medium-sized | NA | TRBJ1-1 | TRBV12-3/TRBV12-4 | CASRLRGEAFF | TGTGCCAGCAGACTGCGAGGGGAAGCTTTCTTT
many | TRBD1 | TRBJ2-5 | TRBV18 | CASSPLATGSGETQYF | TGTGCCAGCTCACCATTGGCGACAGGGTCGGGGGAGACCCAGTACTTC
many | TRBD2 | TRBJ2-1 | TRBV7-8 | CATGTSADNEQFF | TGTGCCACTGGGACTAGCGCGGACAATGAGCAGTTCTTC
medium-sized | NA | TRBJ2-7 | TRBV28 | CASRSPGVTYEQYF | TGTGCCAGCAGGTCCCCAGGGGTAACCTACGAGCAGTACTTC
NA | NA | TRBJ2-1 | TRBV29-1 | CSVGWARGAGEQFF | TGCAGCGTTGGTTGGGCAAGGGGAGCCGGGGAGCAGTTCTTC
few | NA | TRBJ2-1 | TRBV2 | CASSDEGRDEQFF | TGTGCCAGCAGTGACGAAGGGCGAGATGAGCAGTTCTTC
many | TRBD1 | TRBJ2-5 | TRBV28 | CASSDQGALETQYF | TGTGCCAGCAGTGACCAGGGGGCACTAGAGACCCAGTACTTC
medium-sized | TRBD1 | TRBJ1-4 | TRBV18 | CASSPPTGREKLFF | TGTGCCAGCTCACCACCGACAGGGCGGGAGAAACTGTTTTTT
many | NA | TRBJ1-2 | TRBV12-3/TRBV12-4 | CASSHRENYGYTF | TGTGCCAGCAGTCACAGGGAAAACTATGGCTACACCTTC
medium-sized | TRBD1 | TRBJ2-3 | TRBV6-5 | CASSYRQGEDTQYF | TGTGCCAGCAGTTACCGGCAGGGGGAAGATACGCAGTATTTT
many | NA | TRBJ2-5 | TRBV20-1 | CSARVSGETQYF | TGCAGTGCTAGAGTTAGCGGAGAGACCCAGTACTTC
many | NA | TRBJ2-5 | TRBV27 | CASSPQDSQETQYF | TGTGCCAGCAGTCCCCAGGACAGCCAAGAGACCCAGTACTTC